The clone carrying this T cell receptor beta chain has only one observation. Its antigen is currently unknown. A second 7 to 11 cycle PCR used barcoded and J-beta primers. Each sample yielded at least 2.5 million CDR3-containing paired-end reads. TCRdb used MiXCR to reprocess the 5' RACE reads, holding one entry per CDR3 protein. Found here are 540,000 or so distinct CDR3 sequences, roughly 48% of them singletons; the top ten hold about 22%. This specimen comes from a study of blood T cells in healthy people across ages. Study results and limitations: Among long-lived donors, naive CD4+ cells were more numerous and diversity higher than in aged donors. Roughly linearly, TCR beta diversity per million T cells fell as age increased. PBMCs were not sorted, which prevented a conclusive comparison of naive versus antigen-experienced cells.

The CDR3 sequence is 15 residues long. The rearrangement uses TRBV21-1 and TRBJ2-1; no DNA check was done on the table's D call, TRBD1. TRBV21-1 is a pseudogene. Sequenced: blood. The receptor was isolated from a man older than 75 in good health. CDR3 region: CAGWDSQIRYNEQFF. CDR3 sequence (DNA): TGTGCCGGTTGGGACAGTCAAATCCGCTACAATGAGCAGTTCTTC.